The next 25 T cell receptor beta chains were all read from a single sample in a study of blood T cell repertoires in COVID-19. The protocol was immunoSEQ multiplex PCR, while the TCRdb copy is restricted to in-frame clones and leaves out a portion. The sample includes around 120,000 clones, about four fifths of them seen just once. The source material was peripheral blood. The receptors here all came from a man aged 80 or over with active or convalescent COVID-19.

The table lists this clone with a count of one. The V call is TRBV6-4, the J call TRBJ2-7; the match to TRBD1 covers 7 bases. With V trimmed by 6 bases and J by 7 bases, 9 bases remained unmatched. Per germline, CDR1 MRHNA and CDR2 SNTAGT. The CDR3 loop spans 13 amino acids. In nucleotides, the CDR3 is TGTGCCAGCAGCAATCGACAGGGTCTGGAGCAGTACTTC. Translating it yields CASSNRQGLEQYF.

This clone was seen a handful of times. The CDR3 DNA reads TGTGCCAGCAGACCTGACACATACCAAGAGACCCAGTACTTC. This sequence encodes CASRPDTYQETQYF. This rearrangement joins TRBV7-9 to TRBJ2-5; D not resolved. This CDR3 is built from 14 residues. V lost 6 bases to trimming and J lost 0 bases, with 11 bases between them. CDR1 SEHNR and CDR2 FQNEAQ come from the germline V gene (reference sequence).

This rearrangement joins TRBV7-2 to TRBJ2-7; 8 bases agree with TRBD2. Per germline, CDR1 SGHTA and CDR2 FQGNSA. The CDR3 is 14 residues long. J gave up 2 bases and V 1 base, and 1 base lay outside the gene matches. CDR3 coding DNA: TGTGCCAGCAGCTTAGGCGGGGGGCCCTACGAGCAGTACTTC. Encoded protein: CASSLGGGPYEQYF.

V gene TRBV5-1 combines with J gene TRBJ2-3; a possible D gene is TRBD1 (5 bases). Per germline, CDR1 SGHRS and CDR2 YFSETQ. Trimming removed 0 bases from V and 2 bases from J, with 7 bases in between. The CDR3 runs to 14 residues. The chain's CDR3 is CASSLGGYTDTQYF. DNA of the CDR3: TGCGCCAGCAGCTTGGGGGGCTACACAGATACGCAGTATTTT. Based on the CDR3 plus reference TRBV5-1 and TRBJ2-3, the full variable domain is KAGVTQTPRYLIKTRGQQVTLSCSPISGHRSVSWYQQTPGQGLQFLFEYFSETQRNKGNFPGRFSGRQFSNSRSEMNVSTLELGDSALYLCASSLGGYTDTQYFGPGTRLTVL.

In this sample, this clone turned up a few times. The chain carries TRBV6-2 or TRBV6-3 and TRBJ2-5, with D possibly TRBD1 on 6 matching bases. Trimming took 2 bases from V and 2 from J, leaving 18 bases between them. The CDR3 is 17 amino acids. CDR1 MNHEY and CDR2 SVGEGT come from the germline V gene. Here the CDR3 DNA reads TGTGCCAGCAGTTACGACCTGGACAGTAAGTCTCAAGAGACCCAGTACTTC. This translates into CASSYDLDSKSQETQYF.

The chain couples TRBV6-2 or TRBV6-3 to TRBJ1-2; D gene uncertain. The CDR3 runs 13 residues. Germline V gene data show CDR1 as MNHEY and CDR2 as SVGEGT. V dropped 5 bases and J dropped 2 bases, with 9 bases sitting between them. The CDR3 DNA reads as TGTGCCAGCAGTCCCGGGAGGAACTATGGCTACACCTTC. This encodes CASSPGRNYGYTF.

This sequence joins TRBV19 and TRBJ1-2; 9 nucleotides match TRBD1. V gave up 7 bases and J gave up 5 bases; unmatched junction bases: 5. The CDR3 loop spans 13 amino acids. Per germline, CDR1 LNHDA and CDR2 SQIVND (reference sequence). CDR3 protein: CASTPGTGYGYTF. CDR3 DNA sequence: TGTGCCAGTACCCCCGGGACAGGGTATGGCTACACCTTC.

This sequence joins TRBV6-5 and TRBJ1-2; D gene ambiguous. Germline assignment: CDR1 MNHEY and CDR2 SVGAGI. V lost 6 bases, J lost 8 bases, and 19 bases lay in between. This CDR3 is built from 14 residues. In DNA form, the CDR3 reads TGTGCCAGCAGAAGAAAGGACCGGACTAGGGGCTACACCTTC. Its translation: CASRRKDRTRGYTF.

V and J are TRBV7-2 and TRBJ2-2, with D possibly being TRBD2 (6 bases). Per the germline V gene, CDR1 is SGHTA and CDR2 is FQGNSA. The CDR3 length is 14 residues. Trimming shortened V by 2 bases and J by 6 bases, and 10 bases separated the two germline ends. CDR3 region: CASSLMSGPGELFF. CDR3 DNA sequence: TGTGCCAGCAGCTTAATGAGCGGGCCCGGGGAGCTGTTTTTT. The whole variable domain, remainder taken from reference TRBV7-2 and TRBJ2-2, is GAGVSQSPSNKVTEKGKDVELRCDPISGHTALYWYRQSLGQGLEFLIYFQGNSAPDKSGLPSDRFSAERTGGSVSTLTIQRTQQEDSAVYLCASSLMSGPGELFFGEGSRLTVL.

This clone was recorded only once. The genes are TRBV4-3 and TRBJ1-1; D is unclear. Trimming took off 0 bases at V and 3 bases at J, with 8 bases between the two ends. CDR1 and CDR2 (germline): LGHNA, YSLEER. The CDR3 contains 14 residues. Here the CDR3 reads CASSQDGRDTEAFF. The CDR3 nucleotides are TGCGCCAGCAGCCAAGATGGGCGGGACACTGAAGCTTTCTTT.

This clone has a single count. Different DNA sequences within this sample yield the same CDR3. This sequence joins TRBV29-1 and TRBJ2-2; no definite D call. Germline loops: CDR1 SQVTM, CDR2 ANQGSEA. Trimming cost V 4 bases and J 3 bases, with 3 bases left between them. The CDR3 extends over 11 amino acids. CDR3 nucleotide sequence: TGCAGCGTTGCGGACACCGGGGAGCTGTTTTTT. It specifies CSVADTGELFF.

This clone has just one count. This chain joins TRBV21-1 and TRBJ1-6; the D call TRBD1 from the table was never checked on the DNA. TRBV21-1 is assigned pseudogene status. The CDR3 runs to 18 residues. The CDR3 bases are TGTGCCAGCAGCTGCATTGGGACAAGGGGCCTTGGTAGTTCACCCCTCCACTTT. This translates into CASSCIGTRGLGSSPLHF.

V and J are TRBV4-3 and TRBJ2-7; D is possibly TRBD2 (6 bases). The germline V and J ends were trimmed by 4 bases and 4 bases, with 17 bases remaining between them. This CDR3 is 15 amino acids long. CDR1 LGHNA and CDR2 YSLEER come from the germline V gene. CDR3 DNA sequence: TGCGCCAGCAGCCTCCCTCAGCGGGCCAAGTACGAGCAGTACTTC. Its translation: CASSLPQRAKYEQYF.

This clone was detected once. V is TRBV5-1 and J is TRBJ2-3, with D possibly matching TRBD2 (7 bases). Germline assignment: CDR1 SGHRS and CDR2 YFSETQ. This CDR3 has 15 residues. V lost 7 bases, J lost 1 base, and 16 bases lay in between. The CDR3 DNA reads as TGCGCCAGCCGGACTGGGGGGGGGCGCACAGATACGCAGTATTTT. It translates to CASRTGGGRTDTQYF.

The chain employs TRBV7-3 and TRBJ1-1; no reliable D call. Trimming stripped 5 bases from V and 2 bases from J, with 9 bases between. Germline assignment: CDR1 SGHTA and CDR2 FQGTGA. This CDR3 is built from 13 residues. CDR3 in DNA: TGTGCCAGCAGCCGGTCTAGTAACACTGAAGCTTTCTTT. As protein: CASSRSSNTEAFF.

The chain has TRBV29-1 and TRBJ2-3, with 8 bases identical to TRBD2. The CDR3 totals 12 residues. The J segment lost 4 bases and the V segment lost 7 bases, leaving 4 bases of the junction unmatched. Germline V gene data show CDR1 as SQVTM and CDR2 as ANQGSEA. CDR3 coding DNA: TGCAGCGGGCGGGGGGCGGCAGATACGCAGTATTTT. Translation: CSGRGAADTQYF.

This clone was seen at least ten times. The chain joins TRBV28 to TRBJ2-2, with D maybe TRBD2 (6 bases). The length of the CDR3 is 15 residues. Trimming pared 5 bases from V and 1 base from J, leaving 11 bases between. Germline CDR1 is MDHEN and CDR2 is SYDVKM. CDR3 in amino acids: CASSMGGENTGELFF. CDR3 nucleotide sequence: TGTGCCAGCAGTATGGGAGGAGAGAACACCGGGGAGCTGTTTTTT. The whole variable domain, filled in from reference TRBV28 and TRBJ2-2, reads DVKVTQSSRYLVKRTGEKVFLECVQDMDHENMFWYRQDPGLGLRLIYFSYDVKMKEKGDIPEGYSVSREKKERFSLILESASTNQTSMYLCASSMGGENTGELFFGEGSRLTVL.

This chain connects TRBV5-1 to TRBJ2-7; D perhaps matches TRBD2 (5 bases). Looked up from germline, CDR1 is SGHRS and CDR2 is YFSETQ. Trimming removed 4 bases at V and 0 bases at J, with 14 bases between. The CDR3 contains 15 residues. Here the CDR3 reads CASSKGVTASYEQYF. The CDR3 coding sequence is TGCGCCAGCAGCAAGGGAGTCACCGCCTCCTACGAGCAGTACTTC.

The chain recombines TRBV10-3 with TRBJ2-7; 8 positions match TRBD2. Per the germline V gene, CDR1 is ENHRY and CDR2 is SYGVKD. Trimming removed 3 bases from V and 1 base from J; junction bases left unmatched: 5. The CDR3 consists of 15 residues. The CDR3 region has the DNA TGTGCCATCAGTGATGCGGGGGGTAATTCCTACGAGCAGTACTTC. It encodes CAISDAGGNSYEQYF.

CDR3 protein: CASSLEAGRYEQYF. The CDR3, as DNA: TGTGCCAGCAGCTTGGAGGCGGGACGGTACGAGCAGTACTTC. This chain links TRBV5-4 with TRBJ2-7, with D maybe TRBD2 (6 bases). Trimming took off 0 bases at V and 4 bases at J, with 11 bases between the two ends. The length of the CDR3 is 14 residues. Per germline, CDR1 SGHNT and CDR2 YYREEE (reference sequence).

The sample holds one count of this clone. This sequence joins TRBV7-8 and TRBJ1-3; D unresolved. This CDR3 is built from 15 residues. Trimming left V 1 base short and J 0 bases short, with 7 bases between. Germline CDR1 reads SGHVS; CDR2 reads FQNEAQ. For the CDR3, the DNA is TGTGCCAGCAGCTTAGAGGCGGGCTCTGGAAACACCATATATTTT. The encoded protein is CASSLEAGSGNTIYF.

The chain links TRBV3-1 (or the pseudogene TRBV3-2) to TRBJ2-1; maybe TRBD2 (5 bases). The CDR3 is 19 residues long. V was clipped by 0 bases and J by 0 bases, with 18 bases between them. Per germline, CDR1 LGHDT and CDR2 YNNKEL (reference sequence). CDR3 protein: CASSQEEENTAFSYNEQFF. For the CDR3, the DNA is TGTGCCAGCAGCCAAGAGGAGGAGAACACCGCCTTCTCCTACAATGAGCAGTTCTTC.

This clone appeared a few times. V usage is TRBV19 and J usage is TRBJ1-2, with a tentative D call TRBD1 (6 bases). V was clipped by 4 bases and J by 5 bases, with 14 bases between them. This CDR3 is built from 14 residues. Germline values: CDR1 LNHDA, CDR2 SQIVND (reference sequence). The CDR3 DNA sequence: TGTGCCAGTAGTAAAAGACAGGAAGATTATGGCTACACCTTC. Its translation is CASSKRQEDYGYTF.

The chain joins TRBV6-2 or TRBV6-3 to TRBJ2-7; 8 bases are a match to TRBD2. V gave up 2 bases and J gave up 0 bases; unmatched junction bases: 6. The CDR3 extends over 16 amino acids. Germline CDR1 reads MNHEY; CDR2 reads SVGEGT. CDR3 sequence (DNA): TGTGCCAGCAGTTACCAGCGGGGGAAAAACTCCTACGAGCAGTACTTC. This sequence encodes CASSYQRGKNSYEQYF.

The rearrangement links TRBV6-6 to TRBJ2-7; maybe TRBD2 (5 bases). CDR3 length equals 13 residues. V gave up 1 base and J gave up 13 bases, with 17 bases separating them. Germline V gives CDR1 MNHNY, CDR2 SVGAGI (reference sequence). CDR3 sequence: CASSYLGAPEGYF. CDR3 DNA sequence: TGTGCCAGCAGTTACTTAGGAGCCCCAGAGGGATACTTC.